Here is one T cell receptor (beta chain) with its context. As yet, its antigen is unknown. CDR3 length: 16 amino acids. Germline V gene lookup returns CDR1 SEHNR and CDR2 FQNEAQ (reference sequence). V was cut by 3 bases and J by 3 bases, with 14 bases left in between. This specimen belongs to a study of graft-versus-host responses after intestinal transplantation. Study background: Every transplant recipient was induced with anti-thymocyte globulin, then maintained on tacrolimus and steroids for 2 to 4 years.

Study results and limitations: Peak circulating GvH clone levels were associated with early post-transplant HvG declines.

The table came from immunoSEQ multiplex PCR; TCRdb's copy has only in-frame clones and leaves some out. The sample lists roughly 99,000 clones, 86% seen once, with under 1.5% in the top ten. Source: PBMCs, taken 255 days after intestinal transplant. The sequence came from a human patient who received an intestinal transplant, so some T cells may come from the graft donor. V and J are TRBV7-9 and TRBJ1-4, with D perhaps matching TRBD1 (5 bases). CDR3 DNA: TGTGCCAGCAGCTTGGGGCCTTTGGGACCTAATGAAAAACTGTTTTTT. This encodes CASSLGPLGPNEKLFF.